These 29 T cell receptor beta chains were all obtained from the same sample, sequenced in a study of Ad26.COV2.S vaccination and SARS-CoV-2 variants. The treatment denotes: 15 to 20 received Ad26.COV2.S at low or high dose, single or two shots; 5 received placebo; per-sample allocation not given. The study sampled participants on day 63 after the first vaccine or placebo injection. TCRdb keeps only in-frame clones here, not all; method: immunoSEQ multiplex PCR. The sample holds approximately 460,000 clones, roughly 87% seen once. This sample comprised peripheral blood, obtained in a trial of Ad26.COV2.S vaccine versus placebo. These receptor sequences come from a person between 18 and 60 years old who received the Ad26.COV2.S COVID-19 vaccine or a placebo.

The chain carries TRBV20-1 and TRBJ2-4, with D possibly being TRBD2 (5 bases). The CDR3 consists of 15 residues. Germline CDR1 is DFQATT and CDR2 is SNEGSKA (reference sequence). The ends were cut back, 3 bases at V and 2 bases at J, with 14 bases in the middle. The CDR3 bases are TGCAGTGCTAGTCCCCCTAGCATTCCCAAAAACATTCAGTACTTC. Encoded protein: CSASPPSIPKNIQYF.

This chain uses TRBV30 with TRBJ2-1, with 8 nucleotides matching TRBD2. The V segment lost 0 bases and the J segment 7 bases; nucleotides outside the gene matches: 5. Germline V gives CDR1 GTSNPN, CDR2 SVGIG (reference sequence). This CDR3 region has 14 residues. CDR3 nucleotides: TGTGCCTGGAGTGTGAGCGGGAGTAGGAATGAGCAGTTCTTC. This encodes CAWSVSGSRNEQFF.

This rearrangement joins TRBV4-1 to TRBJ1-2, with 8 positions matching TRBD1. CDR1 is MGHRA, CDR2 YSYEKL, per germline. The length of the CDR3 is 16 residues. V shed 3 bases and J 4 bases; nucleotides not matched to a gene: 10. The CDR3 sequence is CASSHPGQALGYGYTF. CDR3 DNA sequence: TGCGCCAGCAGCCACCCGGGACAGGCGTTAGGCTATGGCTACACCTTC.

The genes are TRBV30 and TRBJ1-5; a weak D match, TRBD1 (5 bases). The CDR3 runs to 13 residues. V shed 2 bases and J shed 2 bases, with 7 bases lying between them. Germline V gene data show CDR1 as GTSNPN and CDR2 as SVGIG (reference sequence). CDR3 region: CAWSTQGNQPQHF. DNA of the CDR3: TGTGCCTGGAGTACACAGGGCAATCAGCCCCAGCATTTT.

The chain joins TRBV10-3 to TRBJ2-7; 7 bases match TRBD2. The length of the CDR3 is 17 residues. The germline gives CDR1 ENHRY, CDR2 SYGVKD. V was clipped by 4 bases and J by 5 bases; unmatched bases: 17. The CDR3 DNA is TGTGCCATCAGTGGCCACCTCGATCTAGCGGCAAGTAACGAGCAGTACTTC. This gives the protein CAISGHLDLAASNEQYF.

The V and J genes are TRBV3-1 (or the pseudogene TRBV3-2) and TRBJ2-3; 8 bases are a match to TRBD2. V gave up 1 base and J gave up 5 bases; unmatched junction bases: 11. The CDR3 loop spans 17 amino acids. From germline, CDR1 is LGHDT and CDR2 YNNKEL (reference sequence). CDR3 sequence (DNA): TGTGCCAGCAGCCAAGGTCGGGGGGGCCGTTCCATAGATACGCAGTATTTT. Encoded protein: CASSQGRGGRSIDTQYF.

V and J are TRBV27 and TRBJ2-2; possibly TRBD1 for D (5 bases). The CDR3 length is 13 residues. Germline V lookup: CDR1 MNHEY, CDR2 SMNVEV (reference sequence). Trimming cost V 8 bases and J 6 bases, with 13 bases left between them. The CDR3 coding sequence is TGTGCCAGCCGGCTCAGGGCCTCCGGGGAGCTGTTTTTT. Amino acids: CASRLRASGELFF.

This chain connects TRBV7-9 to TRBJ2-1; D gene uncertain. Germline values: CDR1 SEHNR, CDR2 FQNEAQ (reference sequence). This CDR3 is 15 amino acids long. Deletions cut 5 bases from V and 3 bases from J, with 14 bases between. The CDR3 bases are TGTGCCAGCAGCGCAAGTCCGACCCTCTACAATGAGCAGTTCTTC. This gives the protein CASSASPTLYNEQFF.

The chain uses TRBV2 and TRBJ1-2; D gene ambiguous. Between the trimmed V and J ends, which lost 4 bases and 4 bases, there was a span of 7 bases. There are 12 residues in the CDR3. Germline-derived CDR1 and CDR2 are SNHLY and FYNNEI. This chain's CDR3 is CASSGRLYGYTF. In DNA form, the CDR3 reads TGTGCCAGCAGTGGACGGCTCTATGGCTACACCTTC.

The J gene is TRBJ1-2, the V gene TRBV27; TRBD1 is a possible D gene (5 bases). Germline values: CDR1 MNHEY, CDR2 SMNVEV (reference sequence). The CDR3 length is 14 residues. V lost 4 bases to trimming and J lost 3 bases, with 12 bases between them. The DNA of the CDR3 is TGTGCCAGCAGTTCTCACAGGAGTTACTATGGCTACACCTTC. As protein: CASSSHRSYYGYTF.

The CDR3 bases are TGTGCCAGCAGTGCTCCGGACAGGGTTCGCTATGGCTACACCTTC. This codes for CASSAPDRVRYGYTF. The chain has TRBV2 and TRBJ1-2; 8 bases align to TRBD1. The germline gives CDR1 SNHLY, CDR2 FYNNEI. The CDR3 contains 15 residues. The V and J ends lost 4 bases and 4 bases, in that order; junction bases with no gene match: 8.

This clone has only one observation. An end of the junction differs from the germline gene, which may be a read error. V gene TRBV20-1 combines with J gene TRBJ1-2; unclear D gene. Germline CDR1 reads DFQATT; CDR2 reads SNEGSKA (reference sequence). The CDR3 has 12 residues. CDR3 sequence: CSASSGNSGYTF. CDR3 coding DNA: TGCAGTGCTAGTTCGGGGAACTCTGGCTACACCTTC.

The chain recombines TRBV6-5 with TRBJ1-5, with unresolved D. CDR3 length equals 13 residues. Germline values: CDR1 MNHEY, CDR2 SVGAGI. V was clipped by 0 bases and J by 7 bases, with 7 bases between them. The CDR3 spells CASSYSGEQPQHF. In DNA, the CDR3 is TGTGCCAGCAGTTACTCGGGCGAGCAGCCCCAGCATTTT.

The V gene is TRBV3-1 (or the pseudogene TRBV3-2), the J gene TRBJ2-7; 16 nucleotides align to TRBD2. The V and J ends lost 1 base and 1 base, in that order; junction bases with no gene match: 1. The CDR3 loop spans 17 amino acids. CDR1 is LGHDT, CDR2 YNNKEL, per germline (reference sequence). The CDR3 coding sequence is TGTGCCAGCAGCCAAGGGGGACTAGCGGGAGGGTCCTACGAGCAGTACTTC. It is translated as CASSQGGLAGGSYEQYF.

The chain links TRBV12-5 to TRBJ2-3; D is perhaps TRBD1 (5 bases). V was shortened by 6 bases and J by 1 base, with 5 bases between the two germline ends. Germline V gives CDR1 LGHNT, CDR2 FRNRAP. CDR3 length: 12 amino acids. The CDR3 DNA follows: TGTGCTAGTGGACAGGGCACAGATACGCAGTATTTT. This sequence encodes CASGQGTDTQYF.

J is TRBJ1-4 and V is TRBV4-1; D not certain. This CDR3 spans 16 amino acids. In germline, CDR1 is MGHRA, CDR2 YSYEKL. The V and J ends lost 0 bases and 8 bases respectively, with 16 bases between them. The CDR3 coding sequence is TGCGCCAGCAGCCAAGAGGAGGGCAGGAGGAGAGAAAAACTGTTTTTT. It is translated as CASSQEEGRRREKLFF.

This clone appeared a few times. This chain's CDR3 is CASSPRQVDTEAFF. The CDR3 DNA reads as TGCGCCAGCAGCCCAAGACAGGTGGACACTGAAGCTTTCTTT. This chain joins TRBV5-1 and TRBJ1-1; possibly TRBD1 for D (6 bases). V lost 4 bases to trimming and J lost 3 bases, with 13 bases between them. CDR1 and CDR2 (germline): SGHRS, YFSETQ. This CDR3 is 14 amino acids long.

The chain links TRBV30 to TRBJ2-5, with D possibly being TRBD2 (5 bases). Trimming removed 0 bases at V and 9 bases at J, with 20 bases between. CDR3 size: 15 residues. Germline CDR1 reads GTSNPN; CDR2 reads SVGIG (reference sequence). CDR3 amino acids: CAWSVRGQLGKPQYF. DNA for the CDR3: TGTGCCTGGAGTGTACGCGGGCAACTGGGAAAACCCCAGTACTTC.

Concerning this clone: This specimen includes other DNA sequences encoding the same CDR3. CDR3 in DNA: TGCGCCAGCAGCTTGGGACAGGGGAACACCGGGGAGCTGTTTTTT. Protein sequence: CASSLGQGNTGELFF. The J gene is TRBJ2-2, the V gene TRBV5-1; 7 bases agree with TRBD1. CDR1 is SGHRS and CDR2 is YFSETQ in the germline V gene. The V gene end was trimmed by 0 bases and the J gene end by 1 base; junction bases not matched to a gene: 0. The CDR3 runs to 15 residues. The full variable domain, rest sourced from reference TRBV5-1 and TRBJ2-2, is KAGVTQTPRYLIKTRGQQVTLSCSPISGHRSVSWYQQTPGQGLQFLFEYFSETQRNKGNFPGRFSGRQFSNSRSEMNVSTLELGDSALYLCASSLGQGNTGELFFGEGSRLTVL.

This chain uses TRBV7-2 with TRBJ2-3; either TRBD1 or TRBD2 may supply D (5 bases each). The CDR3 sequence is 17 residues long. The V end was cut by 1 base, the J end by 9 bases, with 23 bases between. CDR1 SGHTA and CDR2 FQGNSA come from the germline V gene. Written as DNA, the CDR3 is TGTGCCAGCAGCTTAGAAGCAGTACGGGGCCCAGGGCCCACGCAGTATTTT. Translating gives CASSLEAVRGPGPTQYF. The variable domain in full, with the rest retrieved from reference TRBV7-2 and TRBJ2-3, is GAGVSQSPSNKVTEKGKDVELRCDPISGHTALYWYRQSLGQGLEFLIYFQGNSAPDKSGLPSDRFSAERTGGSVSTLTIQRTQQEDSAVYLCASSLEAVRGPGPTQYFGPGTRLTVL.

V gene TRBV7-2 combines with J gene TRBJ2-2; 9 nucleotides line up with TRBD1. With V trimmed by 8 bases and J by 4 bases, 5 bases remained unmatched. The CDR3 has 14 residues. Germline V gene sequence: CDR1 SGHTA, CDR2 FQGNSA. The CDR3 region is CASGRQGVTGELFF. Here the CDR3 DNA reads TGTGCCAGCGGCAGACAGGGGGTCACCGGGGAGCTGTTTTTT.

In nucleotides, the CDR3 is TGCAGCGTTGGATTGGGGAGGGGTAACACTGAAGCTTTCTTT. Its protein product is CSVGLGRGNTEAFF. The chain carries TRBV29-1 and TRBJ1-1; D perhaps matches TRBD1 (5 bases). Germline loops: CDR1 SQVTM, CDR2 ANQGSEA. This CDR3 spans 14 amino acids. V was cut by 4 bases and J by 2 bases, with 14 bases left in between.

This clone was seen once. This sequence joins TRBV28 and TRBJ1-6, with TRBD1 as a possible D gene (5 bases). CDR1 MDHEN and CDR2 SYDVKM come from the germline V gene. The V end lost 2 bases, the J end lost 5 bases, and 10 bases lay between the germline ends. The CDR3 totals 15 residues. This CDR3 is CASSLLGRDNSPLHF. CDR3 sequence (DNA): TGTGCCAGCAGTTTACTGGGACGGGATAATTCACCCCTCCACTTT.

The chain combines TRBV2 with TRBJ2-7; possibly TRBD2 for D (5 bases). The CDR3 is 12 amino acids. Germline CDR1 and CDR2: SNHLY and FYNNEI. V lost 3 bases and J 11 bases, leaving 14 bases between the germline ends. CDR3 amino acids: CASSDSGSSKYF. Here the CDR3 DNA reads TGTGCCAGCAGTGATTCGGGGAGTTCGAAGTACTTC. The complete variable domain, with remaining parts taken from reference TRBV2 and TRBJ2-7, reads EPEVTQTPSHQVTQMGQEVILRCVPISNHLYFYWYRQILGQKVEFLVSFYNNEISEKSEIFDDQFSVERPDGSNFTLKIRSTKLEDSAMYFCASSDSGSSKYFGPGTRLTVT.

The chain couples TRBV7-9 to TRBJ2-5; maybe TRBD2 (5 bases). Germline V gene lookup returns CDR1 SEHNR and CDR2 FQNEAQ (reference sequence). The length of the CDR3 is 13 residues. V was cut by 3 bases and J by 4 bases, with 9 bases left in between. CDR3 coding DNA: TGTGCCAGCAGCTTGGGAGTTCCAGAGACCCAGTACTTC. It specifies CASSLGVPETQYF.

The rearrangement links TRBV29-1 to TRBJ1-2, with no clear D. V was trimmed by 0 bases and J by 8 bases, leaving 19 bases between them. The CDR3 is 15 amino acids. Germline V gene sequence: CDR1 SQVTM, CDR2 ANQGSEA. The DNA for the CDR3 is TGCAGCGTTGAAGATCATAAACAACAGACCCTAGGCTACACCTTC. The encoded protein is CSVEDHKQQTLGYTF.

V usage is TRBV5-1 and J usage is TRBJ1-4, with 8 positions matching TRBD1. The trim removed 4 bases at V and 6 bases at J, leaving 5 bases unmatched. Germline-derived CDR1 and CDR2 are SGHRS and YFSETQ. The CDR3 covers 14 residues. The CDR3 DNA reads TGCGCCAGCAGCCGGACAGGGCGGGATGAAAAACTGTTTTTT. It specifies CASSRTGRDEKLFF.

V gene TRBV19 combines with J gene TRBJ1-6, with D perhaps matching TRBD1 (6 bases). Germline V CDR1 and CDR2: LNHDA, SQIVND (reference sequence). V was trimmed by 6 bases and J by 10 bases, leaving 22 bases between them. The length of the CDR3 is 16 residues. The CDR3 spells CASRLYPSPQGSPLHF. The CDR3 DNA sequence: TGTGCCAGTAGACTATACCCGTCTCCACAGGGCTCACCCCTCCACTTT.

The chain uses TRBV4-3 and TRBJ2-5, with a weak D call TRBD2 (7 bases). The germline CDR1 and CDR2 sequences are LGHNA and YSLEER. CDR3 size: 15 residues. V lost 0 bases to trimming and J lost 7 bases, with 15 bases between them. CDR3 amino acids: CASSQDYGGLVTQYF. CDR3 nucleotides: TGCGCCAGCAGCCAAGATTACGGGGGGCTTGTGACCCAGTACTTC.